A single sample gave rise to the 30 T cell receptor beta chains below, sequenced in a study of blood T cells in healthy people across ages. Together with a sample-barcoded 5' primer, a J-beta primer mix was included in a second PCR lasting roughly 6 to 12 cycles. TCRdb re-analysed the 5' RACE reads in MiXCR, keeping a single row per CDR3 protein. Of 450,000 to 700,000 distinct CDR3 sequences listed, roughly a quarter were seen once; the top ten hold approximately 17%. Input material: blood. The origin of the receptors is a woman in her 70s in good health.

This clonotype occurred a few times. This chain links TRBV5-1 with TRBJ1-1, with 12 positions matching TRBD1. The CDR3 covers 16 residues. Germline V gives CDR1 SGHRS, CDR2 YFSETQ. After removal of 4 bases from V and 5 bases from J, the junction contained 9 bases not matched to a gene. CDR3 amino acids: CASSHGTGGLGTEAFF. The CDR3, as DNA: TGCGCCAGCAGCCACGGGACAGGGGGCTTGGGGACTGAAGCTTTCTTT.

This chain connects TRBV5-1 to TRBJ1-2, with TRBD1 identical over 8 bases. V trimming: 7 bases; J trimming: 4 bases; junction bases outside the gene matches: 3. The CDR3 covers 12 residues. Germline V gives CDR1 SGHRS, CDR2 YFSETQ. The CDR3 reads CASADRGYGYTF. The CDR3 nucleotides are TGCGCCAGCGCCGACAGGGGCTATGGCTACACCTTC.

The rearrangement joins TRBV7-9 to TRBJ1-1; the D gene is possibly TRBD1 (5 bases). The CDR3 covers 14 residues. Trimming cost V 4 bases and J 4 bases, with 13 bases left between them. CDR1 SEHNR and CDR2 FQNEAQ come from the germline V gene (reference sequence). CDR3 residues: CASSSRVVGTEAFF. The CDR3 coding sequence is TGTGCCAGCAGCTCCAGGGTAGTTGGCACTGAAGCTTTCTTT.

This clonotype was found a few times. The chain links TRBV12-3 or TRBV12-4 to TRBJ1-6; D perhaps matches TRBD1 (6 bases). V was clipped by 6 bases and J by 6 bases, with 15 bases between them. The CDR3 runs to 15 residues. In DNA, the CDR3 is TGTGCCAGCAGACCCGGGGGCGCGAGTAATTCACCCCTCCACTTT. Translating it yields CASRPGGASNSPLHF.

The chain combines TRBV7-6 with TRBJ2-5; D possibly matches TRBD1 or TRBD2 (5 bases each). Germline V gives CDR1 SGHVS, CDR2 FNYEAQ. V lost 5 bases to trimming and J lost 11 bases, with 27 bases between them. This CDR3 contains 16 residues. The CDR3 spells CASSVRWSGPGGKQYF. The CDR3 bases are TGTGCCAGCAGCGTGAGGTGGTCGGGGCCGGGTGGCAAGCAGTACTTC.

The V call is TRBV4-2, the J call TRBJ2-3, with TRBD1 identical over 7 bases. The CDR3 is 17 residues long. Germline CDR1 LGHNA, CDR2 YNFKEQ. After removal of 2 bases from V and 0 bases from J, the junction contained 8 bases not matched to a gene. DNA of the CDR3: TGTGCCAGCAGCCAACAATGGACAGGTCCTAGCACAGATACGCAGTATTTT. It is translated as CASSQQWTGPSTDTQYF.

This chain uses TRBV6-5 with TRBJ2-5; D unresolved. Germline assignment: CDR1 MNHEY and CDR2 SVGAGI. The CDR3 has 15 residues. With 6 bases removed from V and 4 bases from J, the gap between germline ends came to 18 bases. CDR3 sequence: CASSKDGYHRETQYF. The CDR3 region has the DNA TGTGCCAGCAGCAAAGACGGATACCACCGAGAGACCCAGTACTTC.

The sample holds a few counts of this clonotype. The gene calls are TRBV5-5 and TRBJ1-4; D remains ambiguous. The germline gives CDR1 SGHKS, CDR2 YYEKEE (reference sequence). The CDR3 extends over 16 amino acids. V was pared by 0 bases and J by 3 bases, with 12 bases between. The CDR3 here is CASSLGQRGSNEKLFF. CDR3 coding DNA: TGTGCCAGCAGCTTGGGTCAGCGGGGTTCTAATGAAAAACTGTTTTTT. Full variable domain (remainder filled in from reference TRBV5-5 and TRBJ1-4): DAGVTQSPTHLIKTRGQQVTLRCSPISGHKSVSWYQQVLGQGPQFIFQYYEKEERGRGNFPDRFSARQFPNYSSELNVNALLLGDSALYLCASSLGQRGSNEKLFFGSGTQLSVL.

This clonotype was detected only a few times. The CDR3 nucleotides read TGCAGTGCTAGAGGAGGCGGGGGGGGAGAGACCCAGTACTTC. This gives the protein CSARGGGGGETQYF. The J gene is TRBJ2-5, the V gene TRBV20-1; 9 nucleotides line up with TRBD2. CDR1 and CDR2 from the germline V gene are DFQATT and SNEGSKA (reference sequence). This CDR3 region has 14 residues. Unmatched junction bases numbered 4, after V lost 1 base and J lost 4 bases.

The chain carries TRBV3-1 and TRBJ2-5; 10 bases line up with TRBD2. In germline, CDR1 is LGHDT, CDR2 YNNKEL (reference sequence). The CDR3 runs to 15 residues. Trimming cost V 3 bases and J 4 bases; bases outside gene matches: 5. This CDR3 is CASSHPRTSGETQYF. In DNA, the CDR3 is TGTGCCAGCAGCCATCCCCGGACTAGCGGAGAGACCCAGTACTTC.

The CDR3 here is CASSKEKSGRAHSYEQYF. The CDR3 region has the DNA TGTGCCAGCAGTAAAGAAAAGAGCGGCAGGGCCCACTCCTACGAGCAGTACTTC. The genes are TRBV21-1 and TRBJ2-7; TRBD2 was called by the table and not checked on the DNA. TRBV21-1 is designated a pseudogene. This CDR3 contains 18 residues.

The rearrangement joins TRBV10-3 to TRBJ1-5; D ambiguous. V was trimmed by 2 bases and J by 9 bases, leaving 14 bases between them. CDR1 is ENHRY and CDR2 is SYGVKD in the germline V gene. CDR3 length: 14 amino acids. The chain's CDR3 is CAISEDIIMWPQHF. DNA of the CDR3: TGTGCCATCAGTGAGGACATCATAATGTGGCCCCAGCATTTT.

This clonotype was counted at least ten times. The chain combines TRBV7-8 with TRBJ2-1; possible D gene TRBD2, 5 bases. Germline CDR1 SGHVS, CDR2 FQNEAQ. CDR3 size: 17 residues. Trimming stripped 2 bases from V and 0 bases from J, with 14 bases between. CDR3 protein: CASSLRTPLGSYNEQFF. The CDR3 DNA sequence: TGTGCCAGCAGCTTAAGGACTCCCCTGGGCTCCTACAATGAGCAGTTCTTC.

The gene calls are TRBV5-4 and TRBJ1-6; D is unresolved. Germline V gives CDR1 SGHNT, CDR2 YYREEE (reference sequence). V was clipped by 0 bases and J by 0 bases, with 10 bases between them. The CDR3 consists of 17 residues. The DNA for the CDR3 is TGTGCCAGCAGCTTGGGGCGAGTTAGCTCCTATAATTCACCCCTCCACTTT. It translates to CASSLGRVSSYNSPLHF.

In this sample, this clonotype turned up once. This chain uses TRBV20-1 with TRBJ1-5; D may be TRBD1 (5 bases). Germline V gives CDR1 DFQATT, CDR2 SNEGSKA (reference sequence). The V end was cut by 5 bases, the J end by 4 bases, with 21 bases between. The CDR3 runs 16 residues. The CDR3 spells CSASDGGRQFNQPQHF. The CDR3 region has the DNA TGCAGTGCTTCGGATGGGGGACGGCAGTTTAATCAGCCCCAGCATTTT.

The CDR3 is CASSYLQGVRGSTEAFF. The CDR3 coding sequence is TGTGCCAGCAGTTACCTTCAGGGGGTGAGAGGCAGCACTGAAGCTTTCTTT. The genes are TRBV6-2 or TRBV6-3 and TRBJ1-1; 7 nucleotides match TRBD1. V shed 2 bases, J shed 4 bases, and the junction held 13 bases outside the gene matches. This CDR3 is 17 amino acids long. CDR1 and CDR2 from the germline V gene are MNHEY and SVGEGT.

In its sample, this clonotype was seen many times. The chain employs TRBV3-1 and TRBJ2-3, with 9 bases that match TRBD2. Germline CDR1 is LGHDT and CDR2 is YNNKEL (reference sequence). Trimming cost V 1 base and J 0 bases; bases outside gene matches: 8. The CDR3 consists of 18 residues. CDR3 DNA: TGTGCCAGCAGCCAAGTGTACCCTACTAGCGGGAGCACAGATACGCAGTATTTT. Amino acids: CASSQVYPTSGSTDTQYF.

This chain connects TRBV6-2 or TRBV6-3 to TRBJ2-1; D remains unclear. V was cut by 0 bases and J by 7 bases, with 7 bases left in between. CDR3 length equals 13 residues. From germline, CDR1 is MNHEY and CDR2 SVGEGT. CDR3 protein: CASSYSLSNEQFF. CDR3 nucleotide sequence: TGTGCCAGCAGTTACTCGTTATCGAATGAGCAGTTCTTC.

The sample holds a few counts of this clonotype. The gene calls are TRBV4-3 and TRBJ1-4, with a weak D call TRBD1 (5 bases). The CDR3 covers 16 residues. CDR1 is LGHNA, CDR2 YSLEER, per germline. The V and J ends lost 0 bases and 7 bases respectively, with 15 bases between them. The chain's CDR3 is CASSQDPGGRGEKLFF. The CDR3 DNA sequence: TGCGCCAGCAGCCAAGACCCCGGGGGGAGGGGTGAAAAACTGTTTTTT.

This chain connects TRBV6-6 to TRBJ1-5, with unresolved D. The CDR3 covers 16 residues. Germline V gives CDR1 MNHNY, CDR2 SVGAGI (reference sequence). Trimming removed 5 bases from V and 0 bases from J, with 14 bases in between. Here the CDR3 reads CASSPAHWDSNQPQHF. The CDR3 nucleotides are TGTGCCAGCAGTCCGGCTCACTGGGATAGCAATCAGCCCCAGCATTTT.

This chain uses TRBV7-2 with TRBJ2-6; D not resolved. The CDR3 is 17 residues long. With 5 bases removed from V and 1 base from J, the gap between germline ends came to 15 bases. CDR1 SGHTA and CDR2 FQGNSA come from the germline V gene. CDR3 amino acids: CASSLSPGGSGANVLTF. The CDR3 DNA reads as TGTGCCAGCAGCCTTAGCCCGGGTGGTTCTGGGGCCAACGTCCTGACTTTC. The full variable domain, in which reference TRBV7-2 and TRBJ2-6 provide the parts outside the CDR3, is GAGVSQSPSNKVTEKGKDVELRCDPISGHTALYWYRQSLGQGLEFLIYFQGNSAPDKSGLPSDRFSAERTGGSVSTLTIQRTQQEDSAVYLCASSLSPGGSGANVLTFGAGSRLTVL.

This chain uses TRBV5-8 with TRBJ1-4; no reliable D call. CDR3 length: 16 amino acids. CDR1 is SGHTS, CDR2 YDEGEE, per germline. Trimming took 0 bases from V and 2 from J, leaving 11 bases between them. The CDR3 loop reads CASSLGLGITNEKLFF. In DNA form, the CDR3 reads TGTGCCAGCAGCTTGGGATTGGGTATCACTAATGAAAAACTGTTTTTT. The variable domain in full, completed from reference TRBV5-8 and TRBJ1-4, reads EAGVTQSPTHLIKTRGQQATLRCSPISGHTSVYWYQQALGLGLQFLLWYDEGEERNRGNFPPRFSGRQFPNYSSELNVNALELEDSALYLCASSLGLGITNEKLFFGSGTQLSVL.

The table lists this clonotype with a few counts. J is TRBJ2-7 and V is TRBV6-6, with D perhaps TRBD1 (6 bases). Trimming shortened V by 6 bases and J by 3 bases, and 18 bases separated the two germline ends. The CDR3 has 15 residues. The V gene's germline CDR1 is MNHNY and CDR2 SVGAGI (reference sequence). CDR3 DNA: TGTGCCAGCAGAAGAAACAGGGTAGAAAGCTACGAGCAGTACTTC. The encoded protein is CASRRNRVESYEQYF.

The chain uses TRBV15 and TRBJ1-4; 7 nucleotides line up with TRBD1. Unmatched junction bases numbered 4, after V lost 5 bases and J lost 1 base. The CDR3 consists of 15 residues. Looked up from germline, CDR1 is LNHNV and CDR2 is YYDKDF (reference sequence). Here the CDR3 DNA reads TGTGCCACCAGCGTCTACAGGGGAACTAATGAAAAACTGTTTTTT. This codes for CATSVYRGTNEKLFF.

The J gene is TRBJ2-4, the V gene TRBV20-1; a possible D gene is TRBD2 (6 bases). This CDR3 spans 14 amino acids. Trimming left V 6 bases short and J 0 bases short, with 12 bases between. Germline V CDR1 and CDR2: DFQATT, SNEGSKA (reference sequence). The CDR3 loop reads CSAEGLLAKNIQYF. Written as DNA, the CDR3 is TGCAGTGCCGAGGGACTGCTAGCCAAAAACATTCAGTACTTC.

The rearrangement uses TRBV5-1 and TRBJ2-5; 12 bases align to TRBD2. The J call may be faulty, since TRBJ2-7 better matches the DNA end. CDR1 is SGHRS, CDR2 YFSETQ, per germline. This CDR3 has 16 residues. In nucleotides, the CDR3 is TGCGCCAGCAGCTTGTCGACTAGCGGGGGCACCTACGAGCAGTACTTC. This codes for CASSLSTSGGTYEQYF.

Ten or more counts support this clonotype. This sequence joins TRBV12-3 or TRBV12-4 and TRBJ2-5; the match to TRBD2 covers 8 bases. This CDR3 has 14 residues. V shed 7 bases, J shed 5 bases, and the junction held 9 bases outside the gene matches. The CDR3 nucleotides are TGTGCCAGCAACCAGGGTTTAGCGGGGGAGACCCAGTACTTC. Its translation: CASNQGLAGETQYF.

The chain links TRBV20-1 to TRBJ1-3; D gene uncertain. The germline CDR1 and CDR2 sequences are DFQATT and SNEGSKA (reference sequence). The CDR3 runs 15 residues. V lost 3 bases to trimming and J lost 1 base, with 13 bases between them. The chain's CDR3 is CSASSFGESGNTIYF. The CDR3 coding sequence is TGCAGTGCTAGCTCTTTTGGTGAATCTGGAAACACCATATATTTT.

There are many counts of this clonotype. The CDR3 nucleotides read TGTGCCAGCAGCTTAGAAGTCTGGGAGTTTCATGGCTACACCTTC. It codes for CASSLEVWEFHGYTF. The V and J genes are TRBV7-2 and TRBJ1-2; D is uncertain. Per germline, CDR1 SGHTA and CDR2 FQGNSA. The CDR3 extends over 15 amino acids. The V and J ends lost 1 base and 6 bases respectively, with 15 bases between them.

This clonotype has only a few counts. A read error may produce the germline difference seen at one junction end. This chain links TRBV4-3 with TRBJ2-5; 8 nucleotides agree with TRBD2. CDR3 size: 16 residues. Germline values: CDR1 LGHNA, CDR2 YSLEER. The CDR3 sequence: CVSSLRVASGQETQYF. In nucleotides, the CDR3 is TGCGTCAGCAGCTTAAGAGTGGCTAGCGGGCAAGAGACCCAGTACTTC.